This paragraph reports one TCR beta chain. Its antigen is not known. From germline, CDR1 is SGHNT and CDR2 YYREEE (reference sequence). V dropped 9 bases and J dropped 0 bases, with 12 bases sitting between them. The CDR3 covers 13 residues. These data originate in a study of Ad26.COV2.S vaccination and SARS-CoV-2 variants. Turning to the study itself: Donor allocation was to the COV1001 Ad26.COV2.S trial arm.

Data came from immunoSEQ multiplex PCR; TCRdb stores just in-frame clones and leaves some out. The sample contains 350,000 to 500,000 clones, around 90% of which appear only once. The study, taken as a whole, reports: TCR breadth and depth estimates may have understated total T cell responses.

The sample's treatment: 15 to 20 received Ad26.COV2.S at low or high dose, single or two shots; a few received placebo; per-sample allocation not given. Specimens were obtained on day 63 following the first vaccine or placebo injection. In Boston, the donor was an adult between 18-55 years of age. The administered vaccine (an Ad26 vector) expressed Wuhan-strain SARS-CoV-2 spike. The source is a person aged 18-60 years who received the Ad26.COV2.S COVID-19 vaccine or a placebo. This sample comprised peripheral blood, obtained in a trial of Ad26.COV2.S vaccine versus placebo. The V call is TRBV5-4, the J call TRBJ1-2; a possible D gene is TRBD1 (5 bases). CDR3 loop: CATTTGSNYGYTF. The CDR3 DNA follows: TGTGCCACCACAACAGGCTCTAACTATGGCTACACCTTC.